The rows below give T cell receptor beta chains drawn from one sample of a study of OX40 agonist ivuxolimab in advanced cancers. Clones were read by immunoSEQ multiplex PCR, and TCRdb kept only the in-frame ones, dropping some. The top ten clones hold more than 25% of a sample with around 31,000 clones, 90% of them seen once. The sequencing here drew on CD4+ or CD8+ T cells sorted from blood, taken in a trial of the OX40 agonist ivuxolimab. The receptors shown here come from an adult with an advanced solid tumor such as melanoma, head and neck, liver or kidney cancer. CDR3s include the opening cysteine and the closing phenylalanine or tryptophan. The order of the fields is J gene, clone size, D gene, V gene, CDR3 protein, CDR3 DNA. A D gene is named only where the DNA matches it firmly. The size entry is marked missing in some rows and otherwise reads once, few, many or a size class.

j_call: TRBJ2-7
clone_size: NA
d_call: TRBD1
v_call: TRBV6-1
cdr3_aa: CASSGQGVNYEQYF
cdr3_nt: TGTGCCAGCAGTGGACAGGGAGTCAACTACGAGCAGTACTTC

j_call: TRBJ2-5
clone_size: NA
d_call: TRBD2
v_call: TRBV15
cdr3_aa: CATSRGLAGRGETQYF
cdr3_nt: TGTGCCACCAGCAGAGGACTAGCGGGGAGGGGGGAGACCCAGTACTTC

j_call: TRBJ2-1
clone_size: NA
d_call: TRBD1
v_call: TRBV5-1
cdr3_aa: CASSLDPTGAVGNEQFF
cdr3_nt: TGCGCCAGCAGCTTGGACCCGACAGGGGCCGTCGGGAATGAGCAGTTCTTC

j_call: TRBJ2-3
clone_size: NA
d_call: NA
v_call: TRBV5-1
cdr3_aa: CASSQGISSTDTQYF
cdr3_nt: TGCGCCAGCAGCCAGGGGATATCTAGCACAGATACGCAGTATTTT

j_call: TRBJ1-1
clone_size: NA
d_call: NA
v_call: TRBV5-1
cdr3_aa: CASSFSPPGQNTEAFF
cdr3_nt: TGCGCCAGCAGCTTTTCTCCGCCGGGACAGAACACTGAAGCTTTCTTT

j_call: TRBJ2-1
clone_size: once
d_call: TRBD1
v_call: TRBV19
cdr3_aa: CASSRAGTVYNEQFF
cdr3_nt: TGTGCCAGTAGTCGCGCCGGGACAGTCTACAATGAGCAGTTCTTC

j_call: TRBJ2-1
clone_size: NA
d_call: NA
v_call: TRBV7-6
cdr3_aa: CASSSPGEQKSYNEQFF
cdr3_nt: TGTGCCAGCAGCTCCCCGGGGGAGCAGAAATCCTACAATGAGCAGTTCTTC

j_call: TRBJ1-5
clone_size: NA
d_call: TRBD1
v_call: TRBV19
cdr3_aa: CASIQDRDSNQPQHF
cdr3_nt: TGTGCCAGTATCCAGGACAGGGATAGCAATCAGCCCCAGCATTTT

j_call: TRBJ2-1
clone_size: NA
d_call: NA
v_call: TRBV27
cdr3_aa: CASTLYNEQFF
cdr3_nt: TGTGCCAGCACCCTTTACAATGAGCAGTTCTTC

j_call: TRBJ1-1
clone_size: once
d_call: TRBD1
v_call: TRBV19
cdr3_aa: CASSMGGGGTEAFF
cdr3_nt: TGTGCCAGTAGTATGGGAGGGGGCGGAACTGAAGCTTTCTTT

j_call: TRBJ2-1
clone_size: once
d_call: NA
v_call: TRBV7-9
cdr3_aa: CASSLLVGGDNEQFF
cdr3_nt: TGTGCCAGCAGCTTATTGGTGGGCGGAGACAATGAGCAGTTCTTC

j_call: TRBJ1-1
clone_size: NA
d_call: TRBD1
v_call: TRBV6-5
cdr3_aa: CASSYRGPSREAFF
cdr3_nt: TGTGCCAGCAGTTACAGGGGGCCTTCTCGTGAAGCTTTCTTT

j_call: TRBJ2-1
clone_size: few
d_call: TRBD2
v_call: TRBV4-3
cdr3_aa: CASSQDGTSNEQFF
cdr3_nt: TGCGCCAGCAGCCAGGACGGGACTAGCAATGAGCAGTTCTTC

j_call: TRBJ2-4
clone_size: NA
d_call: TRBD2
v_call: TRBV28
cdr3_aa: CASSPGLAGYHKNIQYF
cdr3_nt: TGTGCCAGCAGCCCAGGACTAGCGGGATACCACAAAAACATTCAGTACTTC

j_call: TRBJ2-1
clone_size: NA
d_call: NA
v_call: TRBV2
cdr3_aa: CASSGVDVGWNEQFF
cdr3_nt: TGTGCCAGCAGTGGGGTGGACGTAGGGTGGAATGAGCAGTTCTTC

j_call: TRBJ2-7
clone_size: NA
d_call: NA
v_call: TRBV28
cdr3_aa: CASSSRDSAFYEQYF
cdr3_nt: TGTGCCAGCAGTTCGAGAGACAGTGCCTTCTACGAGCAGTACTTC

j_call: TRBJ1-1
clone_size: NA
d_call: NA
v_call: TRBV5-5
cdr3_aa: CASSLGTDTEAFF
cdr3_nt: TGTGCCAGCAGCTTAGGGACGGACACTGAAGCTTTCTTT

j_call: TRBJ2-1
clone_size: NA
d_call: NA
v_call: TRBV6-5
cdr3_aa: CASSNEGNEQFF
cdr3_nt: TGTGCCAGCAGCAACGAGGGAAATGAGCAGTTCTTC

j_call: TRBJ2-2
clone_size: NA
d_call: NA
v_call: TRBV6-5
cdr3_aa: CASSYGGNTGELFF
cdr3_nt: TGTGCCAGCAGTTACGGGGGGAACACCGGGGAGCTGTTTTTT

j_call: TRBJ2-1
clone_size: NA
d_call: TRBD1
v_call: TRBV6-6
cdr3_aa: CASSLGQGPYNEQFF
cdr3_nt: TGTGCCAGCAGCCTCGGACAGGGGCCTTACAATGAACAGTTCTTC

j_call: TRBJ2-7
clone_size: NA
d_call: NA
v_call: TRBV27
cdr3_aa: CASSPGGEQYF
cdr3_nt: TGTGCCAGCAGCCCTGGCGGAGAGCAGTACTTC

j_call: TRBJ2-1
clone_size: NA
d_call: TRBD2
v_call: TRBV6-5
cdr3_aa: CASKAGRFNNEQFF
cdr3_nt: TGTGCCAGCAAAGCGGGACGGTTCAACAATGAGCAGTTCTTC

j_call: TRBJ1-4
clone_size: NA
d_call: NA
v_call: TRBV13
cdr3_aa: CASSLERGALRGEKLFF
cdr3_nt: TGTGCCAGCAGCTTAGAGCGGGGGGCCCTCAGGGGCGAAAAACTGTTTTTT

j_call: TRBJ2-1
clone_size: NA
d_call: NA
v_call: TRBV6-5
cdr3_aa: CASSYYGGQDEQFF
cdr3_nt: TGTGCCAGCAGTTATTACGGAGGGCAGGATGAGCAGTTCTTC

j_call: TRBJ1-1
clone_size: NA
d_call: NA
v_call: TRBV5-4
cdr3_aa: CASSAGVGTEAFF
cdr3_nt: TGTGCCAGCAGCGCAGGTGTGGGCACTGAAGCTTTCTTT

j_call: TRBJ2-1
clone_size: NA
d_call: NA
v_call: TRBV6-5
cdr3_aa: CASSYSGVEQFF
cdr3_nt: TGTGCCAGCAGTTACTCCGGGGTAGAGCAGTTCTTC

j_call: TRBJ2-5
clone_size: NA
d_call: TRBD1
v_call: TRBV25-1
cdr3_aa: CASSERDRGETQYF
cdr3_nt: TGTGCCAGCAGTGAGCGGGACAGGGGGGAGACCCAGTACTTC

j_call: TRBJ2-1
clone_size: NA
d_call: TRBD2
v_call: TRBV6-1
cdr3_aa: CASSEVWLAGAPRNEQFF
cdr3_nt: TGTGCCAGCAGTGAAGTCTGGCTAGCGGGGGCCCCTCGCAATGAGCAGTTCTTC

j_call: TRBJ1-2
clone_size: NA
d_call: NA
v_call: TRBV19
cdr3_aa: CASSIGTEYGYTF
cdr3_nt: TGTGCCAGTAGTATAGGGACTGAGTATGGCTACACCTTC

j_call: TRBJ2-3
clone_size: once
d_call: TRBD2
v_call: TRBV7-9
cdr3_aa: CASSPGLAVGDFTDTQYF
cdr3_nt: TGTGCCAGCAGCCCCGGACTAGCAGTCGGAGATTTCACAGATACGCAGTATTTT

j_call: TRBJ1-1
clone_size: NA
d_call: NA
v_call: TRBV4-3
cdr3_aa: CASSPHLLQASESEAFF
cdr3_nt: TGCGCCAGCAGCCCACATCTACTACAGGCTAGCGAGTCTGAAGCTTTCTTT

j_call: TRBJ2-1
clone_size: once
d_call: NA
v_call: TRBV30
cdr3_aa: CAWSVANDEQFF
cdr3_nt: TGTGCCTGGAGTGTGGCGAACGATGAGCAGTTCTTC

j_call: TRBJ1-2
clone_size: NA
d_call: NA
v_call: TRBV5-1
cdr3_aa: CASSLGGAEYGYTF
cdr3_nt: TGCGCCAGCAGCTTAGGAGGGGCTGAGTATGGCTACACCTTC

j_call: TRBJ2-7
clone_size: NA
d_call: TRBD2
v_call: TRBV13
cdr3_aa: CASSLREALSYEQYF
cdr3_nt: TGTGCCAGCAGCCTGCGGGAGGCCCTCTCCTACGAGCAGTACTTC

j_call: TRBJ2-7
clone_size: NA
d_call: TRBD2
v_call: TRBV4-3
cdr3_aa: CASSQDSGSYEQYF
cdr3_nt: TGCGCCAGCAGCCAAGACAGCGGGAGCTACGAGCAGTACTTC